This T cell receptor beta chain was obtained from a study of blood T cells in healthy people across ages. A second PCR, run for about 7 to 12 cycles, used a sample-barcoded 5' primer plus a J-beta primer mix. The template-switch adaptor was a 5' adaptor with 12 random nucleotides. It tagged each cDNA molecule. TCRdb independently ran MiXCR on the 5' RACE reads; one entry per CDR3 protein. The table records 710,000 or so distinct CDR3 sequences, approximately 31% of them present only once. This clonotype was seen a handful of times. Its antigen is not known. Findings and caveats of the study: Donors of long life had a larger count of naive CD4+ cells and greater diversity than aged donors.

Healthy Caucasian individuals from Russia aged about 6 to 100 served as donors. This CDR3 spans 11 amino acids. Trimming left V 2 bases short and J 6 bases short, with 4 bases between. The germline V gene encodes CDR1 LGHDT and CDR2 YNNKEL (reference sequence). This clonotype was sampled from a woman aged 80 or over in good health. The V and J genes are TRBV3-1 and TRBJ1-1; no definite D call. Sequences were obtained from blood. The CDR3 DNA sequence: TGTGCCAGCAGCCAACGAGCTGAAGCTTTCTTT. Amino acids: CASSQRAEAFF.